The clone carrying this T cell receptor (beta chain) was detected many times. Antigen unknown. The data stem from a study of identical twins. Study-level findings and limits: Researchers reported excess low generation probability among twin-shared out-of-frame alpha sequences. A lower insertion count was a feature of abundant cord blood beta clonotypes, with no such feature in memory repertoires. The study drew conclusions from cross-sectional statistical analysis, not from following the same donors.

TCRdb independently ran MiXCR on the 5' RACE reads; one entry per CDR3 protein. The table lists fewer than 650,000 distinct CDR3 sequences, just under 10% of them singletons. V was pared by 5 bases and J by 3 bases, with 0 bases of the junction left unmatched. CDR3 size: 12 residues. The same data also went into a second study, on yellow fever vaccine responses in identical twins.

The source material was PBMCs. This chain links TRBV12-3 or TRBV12-4 with TRBJ1-2, with 7 bases aligning to TRBD1. The receptor comes from a woman aged 18-29 years in good health. Here the CDR3 reads CASSGTDYGYTF. CDR3 DNA sequence: TGTGCCAGCAGTGGGACAGACTATGGCTACACCTTC.